The 22 T cell receptor beta chains below were found in one sample sequenced in a study of T cells after yellow fever vaccination. One entry per CDR3 protein results from TCRdb running MiXCR on the 5' RACE reads. The repertoire holds just under 600,000 distinct CDR3 sequences, 13% seen once, with over 12% in the top ten. The sample was PBMCs, taken on the day of the yellow fever booster vaccination. These receptors originate from a man younger than 45 who received the YFV17D yellow fever vaccine.

The V call is TRBV20-1, the J call TRBJ2-7; D possibly corresponds to TRBD2 (7 bases). The length of the CDR3 is 13 residues. The ends were cut back, 5 bases at V and 6 bases at J, with 17 bases in the middle. The germline V gene encodes CDR1 DFQATT and CDR2 SNEGSKA (reference sequence). The CDR3 reads CSAVQGGSFEQYF. The CDR3, as DNA: TGCAGTGCTGTACAGGGAGGGTCGTTCGAGCAGTACTTC.

J is TRBJ2-1 and V is TRBV19; D possibly corresponds to TRBD2 (6 bases). The germline V and J ends were trimmed by 1 base and 7 bases, with 11 bases remaining between them. The CDR3 loop spans 14 amino acids. Looked up from germline, CDR1 is LNHDA and CDR2 is SQIVND (reference sequence). CDR3: CASSIGRVSNEQFF. DNA for the CDR3: TGTGCCAGTAGTATAGGGAGGGTATCGAATGAGCAGTTCTTC. The full variable domain, rest sourced from reference TRBV19 and TRBJ2-1, is DGGITQSPKYLFRKEGQNVTLSCEQNLNHDAMYWYRQDPGQGLRLIYYSQIVNDFQKGDIAEGYSVSREKKESFPLTVTSAQKNPTAFYLCASSIGRVSNEQFFGPGTRLTVL.

This clonotype came up a few times. The V gene is TRBV5-5, the J gene TRBJ2-6; D is unresolved. This CDR3 has 15 amino acids. In germline, CDR1 is SGHKS, CDR2 YYEKEE (reference sequence). V dropped 0 bases and J dropped 4 bases, with 8 bases sitting between them. CDR3 coding DNA: TGTGCCAGCAGCTTGGAGCGATCGGGGGCCAACGTCCTGACTTTC. Protein product: CASSLERSGANVLTF. Supplemented by reference TRBV5-5 and TRBJ2-6, the full variable domain reads DAGVTQSPTHLIKTRGQQVTLRCSPISGHKSVSWYQQVLGQGPQFIFQYYEKEERGRGNFPDRFSARQFPNYSSELNVNALLLGDSALYLCASSLERSGANVLTFGAGSRLTVL.

This chain uses TRBV7-8 with TRBJ2-3; tentatively, D is TRBD1 (5 bases). This CDR3 is 16 amino acids long. Germline CDR1 reads SGHVS; CDR2 reads FQNEAQ. V lost 1 base and J 0 bases, leaving 11 bases between the germline ends. The DNA of the CDR3 is TGTGCCAGCAGCTTAGAAACAGGCCCAAGCACAGATACGCAGTATTTT. Its translation is CASSLETGPSTDTQYF.

The gene calls are TRBV20-1 and TRBJ2-7; 9 bases are shared with TRBD2. V was clipped by 4 bases and J by 1 base; unmatched bases: 5. This CDR3 is built from 14 residues. The germline gives CDR1 DFQATT, CDR2 SNEGSKA (reference sequence). CDR3: CSAKAGGTSYEQYF. CDR3 DNA sequence: TGCAGTGCTAAGGCGGGGGGGACTTCCTACGAGCAGTACTTC.

This rearrangement joins TRBV20-1 to TRBJ2-3; possible D gene TRBD1, 5 bases. The CDR3 loop spans 14 amino acids. V was shortened by 6 bases and J by 3 bases, with 16 bases between the two germline ends. Germline V gene lookup returns CDR1 DFQATT and CDR2 SNEGSKA (reference sequence). CDR3: CSAQGIGSTDTQYF. In nucleotides, the CDR3 is TGCAGTGCGCAGGGAATCGGGTCGACAGATACGCAGTATTTT.

The table lists this clonotype with a few counts. The rearrangement joins TRBV23-1 to TRBJ2-2, with D possibly matching TRBD1 (6 bases). Being an ORF, TRBV23-1 has a function that is uncertain. V gave up 8 bases and J gave up 5 bases, with 15 bases separating them. This CDR3 spans 14 amino acids. The CDR3 protein is CASRTYRDTGELFF. The CDR3 DNA follows: TGCGCCAGCCGAACTTACAGGGATACCGGGGAGCTGTTTTTT.

CDR3 in amino acids: CASSEWTGEGNEQFF. Here the CDR3 DNA reads TGTGCCAGCAGTGAATGGACAGGGGAGGGCAATGAGCAGTTCTTC. This chain uses TRBV25-1 with TRBJ2-1; 9 nucleotides match TRBD1. V gave up 1 base and J gave up 6 bases; unmatched junction bases: 4. CDR1 and CDR2 (germline): MGHDK, SYGVNS. The CDR3 length is 15 residues.

This clonotype came up a few times. The chain combines TRBV6-2 or TRBV6-3 with TRBJ2-1; the match to TRBD2 covers 8 bases. Looked up from germline, CDR1 is MNHEY and CDR2 is SVGEGT. V trimming: 6 bases; J trimming: 9 bases; junction bases outside the gene matches: 10. This CDR3 is 14 amino acids long. The CDR3 region has the DNA TGTGCCAGCAGCCGGGGACTAGGGCGAGCTGAGCAGTTCTTC. Translation: CASSRGLGRAEQFF.

This clonotype was recorded once. V and J are TRBV20-1 and TRBJ2-1; 12 positions match TRBD2. This CDR3 region has 14 residues. V was clipped by 5 bases and J by 7 bases; unmatched bases: 6. CDR1 and CDR2 (germline): DFQATT, SNEGSKA (reference sequence). CDR3 in amino acids: CSASSGRALNEQFF. Here the CDR3 DNA reads TGCAGTGCTTCTAGCGGGAGGGCCTTAAATGAGCAGTTCTTC.

This clonotype was picked up one time. The chain recombines TRBV20-1 with TRBJ2-5; the D is unclear. The germline V gene encodes CDR1 DFQATT and CDR2 SNEGSKA (reference sequence). The CDR3 has 13 residues. V was trimmed by 0 bases and J by 7 bases, leaving 12 bases between them. Written as DNA, the CDR3 is TGCAGTGCTAGAGACGGGTCTGGGGTGACCCAGTACTTC. Its translation is CSARDGSGVTQYF.

This clonotype was seen a few times. The rearrangement joins TRBV6-5 to TRBJ1-1; the D is unclear. The V end was cut by 2 bases, the J end by 12 bases, with 16 bases between. The CDR3 contains 13 residues. Germline V gene lookup returns CDR1 MNHEY and CDR2 SVGAGI. The CDR3 sequence: CASSYRRSPKPFF. The CDR3 coding sequence is TGTGCCAGCAGTTACCGGAGGTCCCCCAAGCCTTTCTTT.

This chain joins TRBV6-1 and TRBJ2-5; 7 nucleotides agree with TRBD1. The CDR3 loop spans 11 amino acids. Germline V gives CDR1 MNHNS, CDR2 SASEGT. V dropped 4 bases and J dropped 9; count of bases not matched to a gene: 2. The CDR3: CASSGDRAQYF. The CDR3 coding sequence is TGTGCCAGCAGTGGAGACAGGGCCCAGTACTTC.

The J gene is TRBJ1-5, the V gene TRBV5-4; 7 bases are shared with TRBD1. Per germline, CDR1 SGHNT and CDR2 YYREEE (reference sequence). Unmatched junction bases numbered 6, after V lost 4 bases and J lost 5 bases. CDR3 size: 14 residues. CDR3 DNA: TGTGCCAGCAGCCAAACAGGGGCGGATCAGCCCCAGCATTTT. Amino acids: CASSQTGADQPQHF.

V is TRBV3-1 and J is TRBJ2-2; D is possibly TRBD1 or TRBD2 (5 bases each). Germline loops: CDR1 LGHDT, CDR2 YNNKEL (reference sequence). There are 17 residues in the CDR3. V lost 0 bases to trimming and J lost 9 bases, with 20 bases between them. In DNA, the CDR3 is TGTGCCAGCAGCCAAGACGGAGCAGGGCGGGTTCGAAGGGAGCTGTTTTTT. Translation: CASSQDGAGRVRRELFF.

Ten or more counts support this clonotype. The genes are TRBV27 and TRBJ1-5; possible D gene TRBD1, 6 bases. V was trimmed by 6 bases and J by 4 bases, leaving 10 bases between them. The length of the CDR3 is 13 residues. Germline V gene data show CDR1 as MNHEY and CDR2 as SMNVEV (reference sequence). CDR3 sequence: CASSLTGNQPQHF. CDR3 DNA: TGTGCCAGCAGCTTAACAGGGAATCAGCCCCAGCATTTT.

In its sample, this clonotype was seen many times. The J gene is TRBJ2-7, the V gene TRBV28; tentative D call: TRBD2 (6 bases). V was pared by 7 bases and J by 2 bases, with 12 bases between. The CDR3 loop spans 13 amino acids. Germline CDR1 reads MDHEN; CDR2 reads SYDVKM. CDR3 sequence reads: CASKLSGPYEQYF. In nucleotides, the CDR3 is TGTGCCAGCAAGTTAAGCGGGCCCTACGAGCAGTACTTC. Supplemented by reference TRBV28 and TRBJ2-7, the full variable domain reads DVKVTQSSRYLVKRTGEKVFLECVQDMDHENMFWYRQDPGLGLRLIYFSYDVKMKEKGDIPEGYSVSREKKERFSLILESASTNQTSMYLCASKLSGPYEQYFGPGTRLTVT.

This clonotype was observed a few times. The chain links TRBV20-1 to TRBJ1-3, with D hard to call. This CDR3 is 13 amino acids long. The germline gives CDR1 DFQATT, CDR2 SNEGSKA (reference sequence). Deletions cut 4 bases from V and 4 bases from J, with 11 bases between. DNA of the CDR3: TGCAGTGCTATCCCGATCAGAGGAAACACCATATATTTT. Its translation: CSAIPIRGNTIYF.

The chain carries TRBV10-3 and TRBJ2-1, with 14 bases that match TRBD2. Germline CDR1 and CDR2: ENHRY and SYGVKD. The CDR3 extends over 14 amino acids. Unmatched junction bases numbered 2, after V lost 4 bases and J lost 9 bases. Written as DNA, the CDR3 is TGTGCCATCAGTGGGACTAGCGGGAGGAGTGAGCAGTTCTTC. It specifies CAISGTSGRSEQFF.

The V call is TRBV4-2, the J call TRBJ2-1; D gene unclear. Germline V CDR1 and CDR2: LGHNA, YNFKEQ. V lost 3 bases, J lost 7 bases, and 7 bases lay in between. The CDR3 sequence is 12 residues long. CDR3: CASSQLENEQFF. The CDR3 nucleotides read TGTGCCAGCAGCCAGTTGGAAAATGAGCAGTTCTTC.

This clonotype was observed a handful of times. The rearrangement uses TRBV5-6 and TRBJ2-7; 10 bases line up with TRBD2. CDR1 and CDR2 from the germline V gene are SGHDT and YYEEEE. CDR3 length: 15 amino acids. V was pared by 4 bases and J by 2 bases, with 6 bases of the junction left unmatched. The CDR3 DNA reads as TGTGCCAGCAGCGAATACGGGACTAGCGCCTACGAGCAGTACTTC. Its translation: CASSEYGTSAYEQYF.

This clonotype was seen more than once but under ten times. The chain couples TRBV4-2 to TRBJ2-1; TRBD1 or TRBD2 may be the D gene (5 bases each). The ends were cut back, 4 bases at V and 9 bases at J, with 10 bases in the middle. The CDR3 length is 12 residues. Germline-derived CDR1 and CDR2 are LGHNA and YNFKEQ. CDR3 residues: CASSPPGTEQFF. CDR3 nucleotides: TGTGCCAGCAGCCCTCCCGGGACTGAGCAGTTCTTC.